The 2 T cell receptor beta chains reported below all come from one sample, sequenced in a study of blood T cell repertoires in COVID-19 (dated by TCRdb to about 2020). Library preparation used the immunoSEQ multiplex PCR assay. Here the immuneACCESS table is served through TCRdb, limited to in-frame sequences with V and J called. Missing clones are a known gap in these copies; in checked studies unresolved V genes cover under half, and the rest lacks a known reason. The sample yields roughly 150,000 clones; around four fifths were counted once. The leading ten clones occupy roughly 8.8% of the sample. Sequencing was done on a sample of peripheral blood. These receptors originate from a woman older than 75 with COVID-19, enrolled during active disease.

The rearrangement uses TRBV19 and TRBJ2-2; possibly TRBD1 for D (6 bases). Looked up from germline, CDR1 is LNHDA and CDR2 is SQIVND (reference sequence). The CDR3 covers 15 residues. The ends were cut back, 4 bases at V and 2 bases at J, with 11 bases in the middle. This chain's CDR3 is CASSTGQRNTGELFF. In DNA form, the CDR3 reads TGTGCCAGTAGTACAGGACAGCGAAACACCGGGGAGCTGTTTTTT.

The rearrangement links TRBV5-5 to TRBJ2-7, with 8 bases that match TRBD1. The ends lost 2 bases at V and 2 bases at J; junction bases unmatched: 6. The V gene's germline CDR1 is SGHKS and CDR2 YYEKEE (reference sequence). This CDR3 contains 15 residues. CDR3 in amino acids: CASSFLGQGAYEQYF. The CDR3 DNA reads TGTGCCAGCAGCTTCCTTGGACAGGGCGCCTACGAGCAGTACTTC.